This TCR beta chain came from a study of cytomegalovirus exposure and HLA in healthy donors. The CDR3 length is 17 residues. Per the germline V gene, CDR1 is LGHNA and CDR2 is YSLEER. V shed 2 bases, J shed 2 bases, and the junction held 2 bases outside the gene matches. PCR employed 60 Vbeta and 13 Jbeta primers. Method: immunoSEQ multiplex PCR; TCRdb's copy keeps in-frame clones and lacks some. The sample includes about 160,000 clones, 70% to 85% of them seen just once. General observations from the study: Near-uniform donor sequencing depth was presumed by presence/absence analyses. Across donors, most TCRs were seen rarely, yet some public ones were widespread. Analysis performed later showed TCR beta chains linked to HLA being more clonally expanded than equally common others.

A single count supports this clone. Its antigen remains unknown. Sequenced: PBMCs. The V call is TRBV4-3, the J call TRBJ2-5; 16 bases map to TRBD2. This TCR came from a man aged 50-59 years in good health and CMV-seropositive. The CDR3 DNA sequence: TGCGCCAGCAGCCAATTGGGACTAGCGGGGGGGCAAGAGACCCAGTACTTC. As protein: CASSQLGLAGGQETQYF.